These 3 T cell receptor beta chains originate from one sample sequenced in a study of T cells in Graves' hyperthyroidism and ophthalmopathy. Regions amplified from RNA transcripts were the TCR beta CDR3 regions. HTBI primers were employed in a first-round RT-PCR of the TCR CDR3. A single record per CDR3 protein comes from TCRdb applying MiXCR to the multiplex PCR reads. The sample records about 410,000 distinct CDR3 sequences, roughly 14% being singletons. Sequencing was done on a sample of blood. These receptors came from a man aged 18 to 29 with Graves' ophthalmopathy.

With respect to this clonotype: This may come from a read error, since a much larger clone is one base off. The chain employs TRBV27 and TRBJ2-5, with TRBD2 identical over 10 bases. Germline V gene lookup returns CDR1 MNHEY and CDR2 SMNVEV (reference sequence). There are 18 residues in the CDR3. Trimming took 4 bases from V and 9 from J; bases not matched to a gene: 20. The CDR3 region has the DNA TGTGCCAGCAGTTCAACAGGGTATCCGGGACTAGCGAGGGAGGCCCAGTACTTC. Translated, it gives CASSSTGYPGLAREAQYF.

This clonotype has a count of ten or more. V usage is TRBV20-1 and J usage is TRBJ1-1; no reliable D call. The CDR3 loop spans 10 amino acids. Germline V CDR1 and CDR2: DFQATT, SNEGSKA (reference sequence). V was cut by 7 bases and J by 10 bases, with 13 bases left in between. The DNA of the CDR3 is TGCAGTGTACGGACGGTGGGAGCTTTCTTT. Amino acid sequence: CSVRTVGAFF.

There are a few counts of this clonotype. This sequence joins TRBV4-1 and TRBJ1-5; 7 positions agree with TRBD1. The CDR3 has 15 amino acids. The germline V gene encodes CDR1 MGHRA and CDR2 YSYEKL. The V segment lost 2 bases and the J segment 6 bases; nucleotides outside the gene matches: 7. The CDR3 DNA is TGCGCCAGCAGCCAATTGGGACAGTCCGGTCAGCCCCAGCATTTT. This gives the protein CASSQLGQSGQPQHF.